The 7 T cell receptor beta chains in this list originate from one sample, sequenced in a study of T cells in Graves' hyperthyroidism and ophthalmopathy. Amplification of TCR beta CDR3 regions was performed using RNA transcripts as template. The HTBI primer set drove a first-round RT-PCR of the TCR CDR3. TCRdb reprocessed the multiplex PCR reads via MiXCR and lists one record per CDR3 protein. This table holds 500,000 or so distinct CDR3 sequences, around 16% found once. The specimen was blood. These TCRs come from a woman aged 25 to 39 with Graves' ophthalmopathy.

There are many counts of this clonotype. CDR3 protein: CSAGDGTRDLETQYF. For the CDR3, the DNA is TGCAGTGCTGGGGACGGGACACGAGACTTAGAGACCCAGTACTTC. The chain has TRBV20-1 and TRBJ2-5; D possibly corresponds to TRBD1 (6 bases). This CDR3 comprises 15 residues. Trimming removed 5 bases from V and 4 bases from J, with 20 bases in between. Germline V gene lookup returns CDR1 DFQATT and CDR2 SNEGSKA (reference sequence).

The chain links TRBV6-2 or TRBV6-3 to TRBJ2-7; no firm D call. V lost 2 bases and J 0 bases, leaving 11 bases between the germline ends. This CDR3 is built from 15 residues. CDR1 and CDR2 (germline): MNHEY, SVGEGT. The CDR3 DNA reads TGTGCCAGCAGTTACAGCCTGCAATACTCCTACGAGCAGTACTTC. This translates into CASSYSLQYSYEQYF.

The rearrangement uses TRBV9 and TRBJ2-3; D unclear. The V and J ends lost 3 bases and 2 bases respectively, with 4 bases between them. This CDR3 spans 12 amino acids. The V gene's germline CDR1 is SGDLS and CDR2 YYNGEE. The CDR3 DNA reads TGTGCCAGCAGCGCGGCCACAGATACGCAGTATTTT. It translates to CASSAATDTQYF.

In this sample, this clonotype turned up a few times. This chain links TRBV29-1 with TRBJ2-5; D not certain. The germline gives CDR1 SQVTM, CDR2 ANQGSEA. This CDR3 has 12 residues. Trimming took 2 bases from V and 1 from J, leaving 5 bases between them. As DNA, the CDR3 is TGCAGCGTTGAATTTATCCAAGAGACCCAGTACTTC. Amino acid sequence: CSVEFIQETQYF.

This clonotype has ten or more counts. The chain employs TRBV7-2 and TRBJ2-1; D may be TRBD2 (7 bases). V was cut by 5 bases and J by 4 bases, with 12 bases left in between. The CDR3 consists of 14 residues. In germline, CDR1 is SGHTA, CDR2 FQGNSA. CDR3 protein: CASSGGAGYNEQFF. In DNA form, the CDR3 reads TGTGCCAGCAGCGGGGGGGCAGGTTACAATGAGCAGTTCTTC.

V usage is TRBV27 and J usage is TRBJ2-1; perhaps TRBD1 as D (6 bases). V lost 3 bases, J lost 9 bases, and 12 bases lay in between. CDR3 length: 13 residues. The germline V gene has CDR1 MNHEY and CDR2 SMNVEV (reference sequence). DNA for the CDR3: TGTGCCAGCAGTTTCCAGGGGCAGGGTGAGCAGTTCTTC. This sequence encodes CASSFQGQGEQFF.

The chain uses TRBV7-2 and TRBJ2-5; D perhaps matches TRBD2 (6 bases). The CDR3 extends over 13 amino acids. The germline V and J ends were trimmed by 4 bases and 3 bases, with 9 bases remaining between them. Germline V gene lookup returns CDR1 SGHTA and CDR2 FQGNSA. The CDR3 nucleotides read TGTGCCAGCAGCTCCTGGAGGGAAGAGACCCAGTACTTC. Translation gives CASSSWREETQYF.